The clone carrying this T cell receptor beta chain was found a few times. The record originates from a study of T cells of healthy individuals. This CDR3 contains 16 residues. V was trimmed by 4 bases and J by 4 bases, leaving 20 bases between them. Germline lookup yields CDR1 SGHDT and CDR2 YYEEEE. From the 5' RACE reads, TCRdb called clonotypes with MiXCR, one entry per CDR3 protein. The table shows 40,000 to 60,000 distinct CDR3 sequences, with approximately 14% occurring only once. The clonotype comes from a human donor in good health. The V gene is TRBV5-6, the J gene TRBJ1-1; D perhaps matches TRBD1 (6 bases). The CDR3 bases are TGTGCCAGCAGCACGCGGACAGTATTTGGTAGCACTGAAGCTTTCTTT. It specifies CASSTRTVFGSTEAFF.